These T cell receptor beta chains were read from a single sample in a study of blood T cell repertoires in COVID-19. The data were produced by immunoSEQ multiplex PCR, yet TCRdb's version contains in-frame clones alone and is incomplete. The repertoire has about 180,000 clones, about 72% of them found once; the top ten carry 17%. The sequenced sample was PBMCs or T cells enriched from blood (not recorded which). These receptors were collected from a woman aged 50 to 65 who had recovered from COVID-19. Each CDR3 is given with its conserved first and last residue. The D gene is left open where the match is weak. Clone size, where shown, is once, few, many, or a class for clones that have expanded.

abundance | j_gene | d_gene | v_gene | CDR3nt | CDR3aa
. | TRBJ2-7 | . | TRBV11-2 | TGTGCCAGCAGCTTGGACCTTGGAGGGAGCTACGAGCAGTACTTC | CASSLDLGGSYEQYF
. | TRBJ1-2 | . | TRBV27 | TGTGCCAGCAAGCCTTCGAGCGTCTATGGCTACACCTTC | CASKPSSVYGYTF
. | TRBJ1-4 | . | TRBV30 | TGTGCCCGGTCGGTGGGAGGGGATGCAACTAATGAAAAACTGTTTTTT | CARSVGGDATNEKLFF
. | TRBJ2-3 | TRBD2 | TRBV28 | TGTGCCATCCAACGATTCTATGCGGGAGAGTCAGATACGCAGTATTTT | CAIQRFYAGESDTQYF
. | TRBJ2-3 | . | TRBV9 | TGTGCCAGCAGCGTCGTGGGGGGGCCCACAGATACGCAGTATTTT | CASSVVGGPTDTQYF
. | TRBJ2-7 | TRBD1 | TRBV5-1 | TGCGCCAGCAGCTTGGCAGGGGGCCCCTACGAGCAGTACTTC | CASSLAGGPYEQYF
once | TRBJ2-2 | . | TRBV7-2 | TGTGCCAGCAGCCTTACTAGCAACACCGGGGAGCTGTTTTTT | CASSLTSNTGELFF
. | TRBJ1-2 | TRBD1 | TRBV13 | TGTGCCAGCAGCACGAGGGACAGCTATGGCTACACCTTC | CASSTRDSYGYTF
. | TRBJ2-6 | . | TRBV5-1 | TGCGCCAGCAGGAGACACCCCTCTGGGGCCAACGTCCTGACTTTC | CASRRHPSGANVLTF
. | TRBJ1-1 | . | TRBV7-8 | TGTGCCAGCAGCCAACAGGGACCCACTGAAGCTTTCTTT | CASSQQGPTEAFF
. | TRBJ1-1 | TRBD1 | TRBV3-1/TRBV3-2 | TGTGCCAGCAACCCGGGACAGGGCAGCCGCACTGAAGCTTTCTTT | CASNPGQGSRTEAFF
. | TRBJ2-5 | . | TRBV7-9 | TGTGCCTCGGAGCAGCAAGAGACCCAGTACTTC | CASEQQETQYF
. | TRBJ2-2 | TRBD1 | TRBV5-5 | TGTGCCAGCGGGACAGGGGCTAACACCGGGGAGCTGTTTTTT | CASGTGANTGELFF
. | TRBJ2-2 | . | TRBV24-1 | TGTGCCACCAGTGATTTGCAAGGGGCCTATTCCGGGGAGCTGTTTTTT | CATSDLQGAYSGELFF
. | TRBJ2-3 | TRBD2 | TRBV24-1 | TGTGCCACCAGTGATGAAGCGGGAGGGCCCCTAGATACGCAGTATTTT | CATSDEAGGPLDTQYF
. | TRBJ2-1 | . | TRBV5-1 | TGCGCCAGCAGCTTGGCCCCCCTAGCAGGGGCGAGTGATGAGCAGTTCTTC | CASSLAPLAGASDEQFF